The source of this T cell receptor (beta chain) is a study of neurological immune-mediated disorders (dated by TCRdb to between 2018 and 2020). For the study in its entirety: Among the approximately 34 multiple sclerosis patients, relapsing-remitting MS accounted for some 30 and secondary progressive MS accounted for 3. Peripheral blood TCR-beta repertoires from patients with HTLV-I-associated myelopathy (HAM/TSP), patients with multiple sclerosis, and healthy controls were compared in the study using UMI-based sequencing. The 95 to 110 TCR-beta libraries covered PBMC samples along with longitudinal samples, technical triplicates, and paired sorted CD4+ and CD8+ T-cell subsets. The cohort was made up of 68 subjects, consisting of 15 or so HAM/TSP patients, roughly 35 multiple sclerosis patients and around 20 healthy controls. What the work shows at the level of the full study, not this receptor alone: Across subjects, expanded clones never shared an identical CDR3 amino acid sequence, which suggests that the TCR-beta repertoires in every group were private. Repertoires from 18 of 34 MS patients were grouped by phylogenetic analysis into a cluster of related CDR3 sequences, suggesting a possible repertoire-level signature. TCR clonal expansion was highest in HAM/TSP patients and lowest in MS patients, with MS patients falling below even healthy controls. The MS cluster was not associated with any clinical or MRI features, and the authors stated that larger cohorts are needed.

cDNA was synthesized by template-switch 5'RACE using a primer with a 10-nucleotide random unique molecular identifier that tagged each TCR transcript. Every sequencing run covered 15-18 subjects and yielded more than 180 million TCR-beta sequences. Total RNA was extracted with the RNeasy kit. TCR-beta VDJ regions were amplified with primers for the TCR constant region and the 5'RACE anchor, using the KAPA Real-time Library Amplification kit. Sample indexes and Illumina adaptors were added in a first PCR, and a second PCR then increased library yield. After Ampure bead purification, the roughly 650 bp TCR product was size-selected on a 2% E-gel SizeSelection system. Library quality was checked on a Bioanalyzer, concentration was measured with Qubit, and libraries were quantified with the Kapa Library Quantification kit before pooling. Paired-end 2 x 150 bp sequencing of the libraries was performed on an Illumina HiSeq 2500. To increase sequence diversity, roughly 24-32% phiX was spiked into each library pool. The authors processed their data as follows. Quality-filtered reads were processed with the UMI-based MiGEC pipeline, which removed over 80% of raw TCR sequences during error correction. IMGT germline references were used for aligning VDJ genes, and each clonotype was defined as a unique CDR3 amino acid sequence together with its V-J genes. Clonal expansion, Shannon diversity and CDR3 relatedness were evaluated with VDJtools (CalcPairwiseDistances, ClusterSamples), while phylogenetic trees were built in CLCbio workbench. A clone was classed as expanded if it had 8 or more unique UMIs, a cutoff based on coefficient-of-variation modelling across technical triplicates. The public reads were quality trimmed at Q25 with fastp and then assembled into clones with MiXCR by TCRdb, keeping productive beta chains. Identical CDR3 proteins give one entry, which carries the most common genes and DNA. The authors' filters were not applied to this entry. This sample is represented by over 60,000 distinct CDR3 sequences; roughly 4.9% of them were singletons. The ten largest clonotypes hold 2% to 2.5% of the sample.

This clonotype has at least ten counts. Its antigen is still unknown. Base qualities were left out, and no much larger clone turns up one base away. For the unsorted PBMC libraries, 2 million PBMCs were stored in RNAlater at -80 degrees C until RNA extraction and were used to generate the libraries. Multiple sclerosis patients were enrolled in a US clinical protocol evaluating disease progression by magnetic resonance imaging. Peripheral blood was subjected to Ficoll-Hypaque density gradient centrifugation to isolate PBMCs, which were then cryopreserved in liquid nitrogen. From its cysteine to its phenylalanine, the CDR3 spans 11 amino acids. Only the CDR3 DNA stays, 33 bases, in frame from base 1. According to the germline V gene, CDR1 reads MGHRA and CDR2 reads YSYEKL. Trimming takes 0 bases from V and 8 bases from J, and the germline ends sit 2 bases apart.

This TCR was recovered from a woman between 65 and 79 years old with multiple sclerosis. Recombination linked TRBV4-1 to TRBJ2-1; the D gene is unclear. Sequencing used PBMCs. CDR3 loop: CASSQEYEQFF. The DNA reads as follows: TGCGCCAGCAGCCAAGAGTATGAGCAGTTCTTC.